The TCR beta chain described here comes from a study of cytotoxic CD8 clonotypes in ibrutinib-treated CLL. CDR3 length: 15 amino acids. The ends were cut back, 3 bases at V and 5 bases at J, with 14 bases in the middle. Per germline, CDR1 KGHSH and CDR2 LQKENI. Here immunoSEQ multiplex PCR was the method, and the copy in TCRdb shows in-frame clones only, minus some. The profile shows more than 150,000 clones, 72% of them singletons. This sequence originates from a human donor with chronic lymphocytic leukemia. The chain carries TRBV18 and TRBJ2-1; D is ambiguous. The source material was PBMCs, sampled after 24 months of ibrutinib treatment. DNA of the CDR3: TGTGCCAGCTCACCGAGAGAACACACAAACAATGAGCAGTTCTTC. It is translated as CASSPREHTNNEQFF.